Detailed here is one TCR beta chain. TCRdb keeps only in-frame clones here, not all; method: immunoSEQ multiplex PCR. Altogether about 240,000 clones are present, 83% being singletons, with the ten largest covering 3.6%. Someone with COVID-19 had been met by exposed participants within 2 weeks before study entry. This sample stems from a study of blood T cell repertoires in COVID-19. Study at large: COVID-19 samples, acute and convalescent, were from the United States, Italy and Spain. Nucleic acid was either cDNA or gDNA, and it came from T cells, B-cell-depleted T cells, or PBMCs.

Germline CDR1 and CDR2: MGHRA and YSYEKL. The V and J ends lost 4 bases and 5 bases respectively, with 14 bases between them. The CDR3 totals 14 residues. The origin of this receptor is a woman in her thirties or forties who had been exposed to COVID-19. Sequenced input: PBMCs or T cells enriched from blood (not recorded which). The chain links TRBV4-1 to TRBJ2-5, with D possibly matching TRBD2 (7 bases). In nucleotides, the CDR3 is TGCGCCAGCAGCCTTAGGACAGCGGGGGAGACCCAGTACTTC. It translates to CASSLRTAGETQYF.